This T cell receptor (beta chain) was retrieved from a study of neurological immune-mediated disorders. Whole-study findings and limits: Multiple sclerosis was found to have the least TCR clonal expansion, below healthy controls, and HTLV-1-associated myelopathy the most.

This clonotype was seen ten or more times. Its antigen is unidentified. The authors made cDNA by 5'RACE with 10-nucleotide random UMIs. TCRdb redid the calling of the 5' RACE reads with MiXCR, one entry per CDR3 protein. The sample records more than 15,000 distinct CDR3 sequences, roughly 15% being singletons. The receptor was isolated from a man aged 55 to 70 with HTLV-1-associated myelopathy (HAM/TSP). The specimen was PBMCs.

The chain's CDR3 is CASSPGQGIGEQYF. DNA for the CDR3: TGCGCCAGCAGCCCGGGACAGGGGATTGGCGAGCAGTACTTC. V gene TRBV5-1 combines with J gene TRBJ2-7, with 10 bases that match TRBD1. This CDR3 region has 14 residues. The J segment lost 6 bases and the V segment lost 4 bases, leaving 7 bases of the junction unmatched. Germline assignment: CDR1 SGHRS and CDR2 YFSETQ. The full variable domain, with the rest looked up from reference TRBV5-1 and TRBJ2-7, is KAGVTQTPRYLIKTRGQQVTLSCSPISGHRSVSWYQQTPGQGLQFLFEYFSETQRNKGNFPGRFSGRQFSNSRSEMNVSTLELGDSALYLCASSPGQGIGEQYFGPGTRLTVT.